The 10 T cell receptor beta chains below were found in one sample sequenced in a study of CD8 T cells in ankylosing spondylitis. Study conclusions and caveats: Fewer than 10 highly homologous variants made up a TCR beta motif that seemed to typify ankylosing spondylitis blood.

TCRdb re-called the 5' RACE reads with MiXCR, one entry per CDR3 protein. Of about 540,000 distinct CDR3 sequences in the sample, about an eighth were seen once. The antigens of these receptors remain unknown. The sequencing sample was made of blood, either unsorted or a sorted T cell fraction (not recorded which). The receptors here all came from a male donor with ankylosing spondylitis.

Here the CDR3 DNA reads TGCGCCGCTACTAGCGGGACTACCTACGAGCAGTACGTC. It encodes CAATSGTTYEQYV. This chain connects TRBV20-1 to TRBJ2-7; TRBD2 matches 10 bases. Germline V gene sequence: CDR1 DFQATT, CDR2 SNEGSKA (reference sequence). The CDR3 is made up of 13 amino acids.

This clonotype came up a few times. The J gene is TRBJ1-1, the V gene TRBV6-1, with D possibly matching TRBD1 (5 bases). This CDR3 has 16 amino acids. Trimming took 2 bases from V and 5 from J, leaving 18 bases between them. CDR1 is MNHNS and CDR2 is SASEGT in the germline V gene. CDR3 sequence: CASSEHTGSESTEAFF. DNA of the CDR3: TGTGCCAGCAGTGAACACACAGGCAGTGAAAGTACTGAAGCTTTCTTT.

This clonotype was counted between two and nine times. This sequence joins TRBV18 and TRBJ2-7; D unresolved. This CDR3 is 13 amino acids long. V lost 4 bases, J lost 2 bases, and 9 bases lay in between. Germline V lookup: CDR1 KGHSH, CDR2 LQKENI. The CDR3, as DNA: TGTGCCAGCTCACGAGACCTGACCTACGAGCAGTACTTC. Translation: CASSRDLTYEQYF.

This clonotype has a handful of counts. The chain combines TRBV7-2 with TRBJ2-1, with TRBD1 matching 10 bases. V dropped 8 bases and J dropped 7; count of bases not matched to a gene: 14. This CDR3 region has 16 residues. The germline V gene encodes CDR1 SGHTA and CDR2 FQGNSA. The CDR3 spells CASGEAGQGSLNEQFF. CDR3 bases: TGTGCCAGCGGAGAGGCGGGACAGGGGAGCTTGAATGAGCAGTTCTTC.

This CDR3 reads CASSFSWGYNEQFF. The CDR3 coding sequence is TGTGCCAGCAGCTTCTCCTGGGGCTACAATGAGCAGTTCTTC. V usage is TRBV5-6 and J usage is TRBJ2-1; D unclear. Trimming shortened V by 2 bases and J by 3 bases, and 9 bases separated the two germline ends. CDR3 length equals 14 residues. Germline values: CDR1 SGHDT, CDR2 YYEEEE.

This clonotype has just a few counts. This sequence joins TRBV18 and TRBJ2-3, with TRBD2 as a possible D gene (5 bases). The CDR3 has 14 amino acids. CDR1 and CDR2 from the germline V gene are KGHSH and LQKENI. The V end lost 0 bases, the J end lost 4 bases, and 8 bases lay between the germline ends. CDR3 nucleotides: TGTGCCAGCTCACCACCTGAGGGCCCAGATACGCAGTATTTT. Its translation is CASSPPEGPDTQYF.

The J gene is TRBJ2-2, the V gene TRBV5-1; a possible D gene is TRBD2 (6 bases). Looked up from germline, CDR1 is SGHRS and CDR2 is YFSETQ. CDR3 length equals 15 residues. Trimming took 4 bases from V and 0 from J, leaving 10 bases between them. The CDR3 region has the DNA TGCGCCAGCAGCGGGGGGACCGCGAACACCGGGGAGCTGTTTTTT. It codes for CASSGGTANTGELFF. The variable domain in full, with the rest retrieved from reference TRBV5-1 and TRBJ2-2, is KAGVTQTPRYLIKTRGQQVTLSCSPISGHRSVSWYQQTPGQGLQFLFEYFSETQRNKGNFPGRFSGRQFSNSRSEMNVSTLELGDSALYLCASSGGTANTGELFFGEGSRLTVL.

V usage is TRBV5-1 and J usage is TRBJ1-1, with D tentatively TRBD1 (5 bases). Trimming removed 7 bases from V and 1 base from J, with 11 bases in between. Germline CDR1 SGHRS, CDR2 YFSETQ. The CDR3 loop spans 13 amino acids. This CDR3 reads CASSGGTNTEAFF. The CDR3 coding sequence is TGCGCCAGCTCTGGAGGGACGAACACTGAAGCTTTCTTT.

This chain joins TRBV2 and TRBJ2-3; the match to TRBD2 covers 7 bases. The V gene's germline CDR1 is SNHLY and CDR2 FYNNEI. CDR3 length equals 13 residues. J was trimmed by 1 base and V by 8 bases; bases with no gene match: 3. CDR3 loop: CASEAGGTDTQYF. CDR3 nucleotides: TGTGCCAGCGAGGCGGGGGGCACAGATACGCAGTATTTT.

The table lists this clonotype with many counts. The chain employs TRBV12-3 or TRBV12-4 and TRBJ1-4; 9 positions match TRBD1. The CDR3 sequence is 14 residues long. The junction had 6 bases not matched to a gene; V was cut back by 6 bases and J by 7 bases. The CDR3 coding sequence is TGTGCCAGCAGCCCGGGACAGGGACTTGAAAAACTGTTTTTT. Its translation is CASSPGQGLEKLFF.